This T cell receptor beta chain originates from a study of T cell repertoires in cytomegalovirus infection (dated 2019 in TCRdb). Background for the entire study: The peptide stimulations were aimed at well-studied HLA-B-restricted epitopes as well as recently identified HLA-C-restricted CMV epitopes, whose presentation resists viral immunomodulation. Donor HLA type was relevant to the analysis, because carriage of CMV infection together with the matching HLA type was indicated by public TCR beta signatures.

The instrument was an Illumina HiSeq 1500. TCRdb applied fastp at Q25 and MiXCR to the public reads, then kept only in-frame beta chains. Every entry covers one CDR3 protein and lists the most common genes and DNA from its rows. The table for this sample lists 570,000 or so distinct CDR3 sequences; approximately 40% of them were counted only once. The ten most abundant clones make up about 46% of the sample. In this sample, this clonotype turned up once. Its antigen is unknown. Per-base qualities were not stored, and no clone one base away is much larger. One read alone provides weak support. In the paper's terms, the treatment or condition label means: in vitro stimulation with specific CMV peptide epitopes to enrich CMV-specific T cells. The full study reports these points: In both this cohort and an independent approximately 400-donor cohort, the cumulative frequency of public TCR beta family members distinguished carriers of CMV infection plus the relevant HLA type. In the ex vivo response, HLA-C-restricted CMV-specific TCR beta clonotypes were dominant, and in two of eight donors the single most frequent clonotype came from this HLA-C-restricted group.

Trimming takes 0 bases from V and 1 base from J, and the germline ends sit 9 bases apart. Via the germline V gene, CDR1 is KGHSH and CDR2 LQKENI. The CDR3 spans 15 residues, from the cysteine through the phenylalanine. The entry retains the CDR3 DNA only, 45 bases that are in frame from base 1. This chain is built from TRBV18 and TRBJ1-1; the D gene is perhaps TRBD1, from 6 matching bases. This clonotype was obtained from a human donor in good health (CMV status not recorded). Some clones in this sample may be carry-over from other donors' samples. This sample comprised cultured PBMCs, obtained from culture after CMV antigen stimulation. The DNA sequence reads TGTGCCAGCTCACCACCGACCAGGGGGAACACTGAAGCTTTCTTT. Its protein product is CASSPPTRGNTEAFF. Here the CDR3 is joined to the reference TRBV18 and TRBJ1-1 genes, and the full variable domain is: NAGVMQNPRHLVRRRGQEARLRCSPMKGHSHVYWYRQLPEEGLKFMVYLQKENIIDESGMPKERFSAEFPKEGPSILRIQQVVRGDSAAYFCASSPPTRGNTEAFFGQGTRLTVV.